These 21 T cell receptor beta chains share one sample of origin, sequenced in a study of T-cell memory formation after mild COVID-19. TCRdb re-analysed the 5' RACE reads in MiXCR, keeping a single row per CDR3 protein. The sample yields 350,000 to 500,000 distinct CDR3 sequences, about a sixth seen once. Sequenced sample: PBMCs or a T cell subset sorted from them (not recorded which). Every receptor here comes from a man aged 18 to 29 who had mild COVID-19 (a few samples of this study predate the infection). Cell type and time point are not known.

There are a few counts of this clonotype. The rearrangement links TRBV7-2 to TRBJ2-5; D not resolved. There are 12 residues in the CDR3. Trimming took off 5 bases at V and 5 bases at J, with 9 bases between the two ends. The germline gives CDR1 SGHTA, CDR2 FQGNSA. CDR3 amino acids: CASSRPRETQYF. The CDR3 nucleotides are TGTGCCAGCAGCCGGCCTCGGGAGACCCAGTACTTC.

The chain recombines TRBV5-1 with TRBJ1-1; D might be TRBD1 (5 bases). CDR1 SGHRS and CDR2 YFSETQ come from the germline V gene. This CDR3 has 16 amino acids. Trimming removed 2 bases from V and 0 bases from J, with 14 bases in between. This chain's CDR3 is CASSFIPGQLNTEAFF. The CDR3, as DNA: TGCGCCAGCAGCTTCATTCCAGGGCAATTGAACACTGAAGCTTTCTTT.

This chain uses TRBV2 with TRBJ1-5; tentatively, D is TRBD1 (5 bases). This CDR3 has 13 amino acids. Germline-derived CDR1 and CDR2 are SNHLY and FYNNEI. Trimming took 4 bases from V and 5 from J, leaving 9 bases between them. Written as DNA, the CDR3 is TGTGCCAGCAGTGTTGGCAGGGATCAGCCCCAGCATTTT. It translates to CASSVGRDQPQHF.

This clonotype was recorded a few times. V gene TRBV7-2 combines with J gene TRBJ2-2; the D is unclear. V dropped 6 bases and J dropped 5 bases, with 13 bases sitting between them. The CDR3 runs 14 residues. Looked up from germline, CDR1 is SGHTA and CDR2 is FQGNSA. This chain's CDR3 is CASSQSGWTGELFF. The CDR3 bases are TGTGCCAGCAGTCAATCTGGGTGGACCGGGGAGCTGTTTTTT.

The J gene is TRBJ1-4, the V gene TRBV19; TRBD1 is a possible D gene (5 bases). Trimming took off 4 bases at V and 6 bases at J, with 21 bases between the two ends. The CDR3 has 17 residues. In germline, CDR1 is LNHDA, CDR2 SQIVND (reference sequence). The CDR3 nucleotides read TGTGCCAGTAGTAGTCTAATCCGGGACCGAAAAGATGAAAAACTGTTTTTT. Its translation: CASSSLIRDRKDEKLFF.

This clonotype was seen just once. The chain is built from TRBV6-4 and TRBJ2-3, with 10 bases fitting TRBD1. Germline V gene lookup returns CDR1 MRHNA and CDR2 SNTAGT. Trimming cost V 6 bases and J 3 bases; bases outside gene matches: 9. The CDR3 runs 16 residues. The CDR3 here is CASSDKGTGETDTQYF. The CDR3 DNA follows: TGTGCCAGCAGCGATAAAGGGACAGGGGAGACAGATACGCAGTATTTT.

Remarks on this clonotype: One end of the junction fails to match germline, which may point to a read error. The V and J genes are TRBV7-9 and TRBJ1-1; 7 bases agree with TRBD1. Germline CDR1 and CDR2: SEHNR and FQNEAQ (reference sequence). The CDR3 contains 8 residues. The CDR3 region has the DNA TGTGCCAGCAGTTCGACAGGGTTT. Translation gives CASSSTGF.

At least ten counts were recorded for this clonotype. This rearrangement joins TRBV7-8 to TRBJ2-7; 10 nucleotides align to TRBD1. V shed 5 bases, J shed 3 bases, and the junction held 10 bases outside the gene matches. In germline, CDR1 is SGHVS, CDR2 FQNEAQ. The length of the CDR3 is 16 residues. The CDR3 DNA is TGTGCCAGCAGCCCACCGCTAAGGACAGGGGGCTACGAGCAGTACTTC. This sequence encodes CASSPPLRTGGYEQYF.

CDR3: CASSPRTAGRETQYF. In DNA form, the CDR3 reads TGTGCCAGCAGCCCGAGGACAGCGGGGAGAGAGACCCAGTACTTC. The rearrangement links TRBV7-2 to TRBJ2-5, with TRBD2 as a possible D gene (7 bases). This CDR3 spans 15 amino acids. The V end lost 5 bases, the J end lost 4 bases, and 17 bases lay between the germline ends. Germline V gene lookup returns CDR1 SGHTA and CDR2 FQGNSA. The whole variable domain, filled in from reference TRBV7-2 and TRBJ2-5, reads GAGVSQSPSNKVTEKGKDVELRCDPISGHTALYWYRQSLGQGLEFLIYFQGNSAPDKSGLPSDRFSAERTGGSVSTLTIQRTQQEDSAVYLCASSPRTAGRETQYFGPGTRLLVL.

The V and J genes are TRBV4-3 and TRBJ2-1; 12 nucleotides match TRBD2. CDR3 length equals 17 residues. Germline trimming cut 0 bases from V and 4 bases from J; bases unmatched to any gene: 4. Germline V gene lookup returns CDR1 LGHNA and CDR2 YSLEER. The CDR3: CASSQDPTSGGYNEQFF. CDR3 DNA: TGCGCCAGCAGCCAAGATCCTACTAGCGGGGGGTACAATGAGCAGTTCTTC.

The genes are TRBV29-1 and TRBJ1-2; weak D call: TRBD1 (5 bases). Deletions cut 6 bases from V and 6 bases from J, with 17 bases between. The germline gives CDR1 SQVTM, CDR2 ANQGSEA. This CDR3 contains 13 residues. The CDR3 region has the DNA TGCAGCGTCAAGCCAGGGCGAACGGATGGCTACACCTTC. This sequence encodes CSVKPGRTDGYTF.

This clonotype was seen more than once but under ten times. This chain connects TRBV7-8 to TRBJ2-7; the D is unclear. The CDR3 extends over 15 amino acids. Per germline, CDR1 SGHVS and CDR2 FQNEAQ. The V end lost 5 bases, the J end lost 2 bases, and 16 bases lay between the germline ends. CDR3: CASSTRAGPTYEQYF. As DNA, the CDR3 is TGTGCCAGCAGCACCCGGGCAGGACCAACCTACGAGCAGTACTTC.

There are many counts of this clonotype. The chain joins TRBV20-1 to TRBJ1-2, with D possibly TRBD1 on 5 matching bases. There are 14 residues in the CDR3. In germline, CDR1 is DFQATT, CDR2 SNEGSKA (reference sequence). V was cut by 5 bases and J by 1 base, with 14 bases left in between. CDR3 loop: CSAPSGTVNYGYTF. In DNA form, the CDR3 reads TGCAGTGCTCCAAGCGGGACGGTTAACTATGGCTACACCTTC.

This clonotype came up a few times. The V gene is TRBV7-2, the J gene TRBJ1-6; maybe TRBD1 (6 bases). The germline CDR1 and CDR2 sequences are SGHTA and FQGNSA. The CDR3 has 13 amino acids. Trimming left V 7 bases short and J 8 bases short, with 12 bases between. The CDR3 region has the DNA TGTGCCAGCAACCCGGACAGTTATTCACCCCTCCACTTT. This codes for CASNPDSYSPLHF.

The chain links TRBV6-2 or TRBV6-3 to TRBJ1-1; weak D call: TRBD1 (5 bases). CDR3 length: 14 residues. V was clipped by 7 bases and J by 0 bases, with 12 bases between them. Looked up from germline, CDR1 is MNHEY and CDR2 is SVGEGT. CDR3 amino acids: CASTPGELNTEAFF. CDR3 bases: TGTGCCAGCACCCCGGGGGAGTTGAACACTGAAGCTTTCTTT.

In nucleotides, the CDR3 is TGCGCCAGCAGCCAAGAAGGAGGGCGTGAGCAGTACTTC. Amino acids: CASSQEGGREQYF. The chain employs TRBV4-3 and TRBJ2-7; perhaps TRBD2 as D (6 bases). This CDR3 has 13 residues. Trimming shortened V by 0 bases and J by 7 bases, and 10 bases separated the two germline ends. Germline-derived CDR1 and CDR2 are LGHNA and YSLEER.

In this sample, this clonotype turned up a few times. This chain joins TRBV5-6 and TRBJ2-7, with 11 bases fitting TRBD1. Per the germline V gene, CDR1 is SGHDT and CDR2 is YYEEEE. This CDR3 spans 14 amino acids. The DNA for the CDR3 is TGTGCCAGCAGCTTTCGGACAGGGGGCGACGAACAGTACGTC. As protein: CASSFRTGGDEQYV.

This clonotype was detected only a few times. The CDR3 sequence is CASVPDYQETQYF. The DNA of the CDR3 is TGTGCTAGTGTTCCGGACTACCAAGAGACCCAGTACTTC. The chain joins TRBV12-5 to TRBJ2-5; possible D gene TRBD2, 5 bases. The ends were cut back, 7 bases at V and 0 bases at J, with 9 bases in the middle. The CDR3 has 13 residues. Per the germline V gene, CDR1 is LGHNT and CDR2 is FRNRAP.

J is TRBJ2-5 and V is TRBV24-1, with D unresolved. The CDR3 has 11 residues. CDR1 is KGHDR, CDR2 SFDVKD, per germline. Trimming pared 8 bases from V and 5 bases from J, leaving 8 bases between. CDR3 bases: TGTGCCACCAAGTCGGAGGAGACCCAGTACTTC. Translation gives CATKSEETQYF.

This chain links TRBV5-1 with TRBJ2-5, with 7 bases fitting TRBD1. Germline V gene lookup returns CDR1 SGHRS and CDR2 YFSETQ. This CDR3 region has 14 residues. Germline trimming cut 7 bases from V and 7 bases from J; bases unmatched to any gene: 13. This CDR3 is CASHQTGQVGTQYF. The CDR3 region has the DNA TGCGCCAGCCACCAGACAGGGCAGGTTGGGACCCAGTACTTC.

A few counts support this clonotype. V and J are TRBV11-2 and TRBJ2-7; D may be TRBD1 (6 bases). The CDR3 spans 13 residues. Germline-derived CDR1 and CDR2 are SGHAT and FQNNGV. The germline V and J ends were trimmed by 4 bases and 6 bases, with 13 bases remaining between them. CDR3 DNA: TGTGCCAGCAGCTCAATAGGACAGCGCGAGCAGTACTTC. Protein product: CASSSIGQREQYF.